This T cell receptor (beta chain) is from a study of blood T cell repertoires in COVID-19. From germline, CDR1 is SGHKS and CDR2 YYEKEE (reference sequence). V was cut by 0 bases and J by 4 bases, with 17 bases left in between. The CDR3 has 16 residues. Profiled with immunoSEQ multiplex PCR; TCRdb holds only in-frame clones, not every one. The data show around 150,000 clones, roughly 91% seen once. This chain links TRBV5-5 with TRBJ2-7; D is perhaps TRBD1 (5 bases). Source material: peripheral blood. The source is a man aged 18 to 30 with acute or convalescent COVID-19. The CDR3 is CASSLETGHLLYEQYF. CDR3 in DNA: TGTGCCAGCAGCTTGGAGACCGGACACCTTCTTTACGAGCAGTACTTC.